The T cell receptor (beta chain) under discussion was sequenced for a study of regulatory T cells in long-lasting Graves disease. Time point defined: newly diagnosed GD, antithyroid drugs for less than 3 months. RNA isolated from PBMCs was used to make the TCR library. About this clonotype: Its antigen is not identified.

Libraries of TCR beta came from iRepertoire HTBI primers plus Arm-PCR of CDR3 regions. TCRdb analysed the multiplex PCR reads with MiXCR anew, one entry per CDR3 protein. Among 250,000 to 400,000 distinct CDR3 sequences, 15% to 20% were seen once, and the ten largest hold around 37%. V was pared by 4 bases and J by 7 bases, with 6 bases of the junction left unmatched. Per germline, CDR1 SQVTM and CDR2 ANQGSEA. The length of the CDR3 is 12 residues. Study-wide results and limits: Favored usage of TRBV28, TRBJ1-2 and TRBJ2-5 was recorded in persistent disease.

The TCR was taken from a female donor with Graves disease. The material was peripheral blood mononuclear cells (PBMCs), obtained at new diagnosis, from a patient treated with antithyroid drugs. The J gene is TRBJ1-2, the V gene TRBV29-1; 7 bases map to TRBD1. The CDR3 sequence: CSVGMDRTGYTF. The CDR3 nucleotides read TGCAGCGTTGGGATGGACAGGACTGGCTACACCTTC.